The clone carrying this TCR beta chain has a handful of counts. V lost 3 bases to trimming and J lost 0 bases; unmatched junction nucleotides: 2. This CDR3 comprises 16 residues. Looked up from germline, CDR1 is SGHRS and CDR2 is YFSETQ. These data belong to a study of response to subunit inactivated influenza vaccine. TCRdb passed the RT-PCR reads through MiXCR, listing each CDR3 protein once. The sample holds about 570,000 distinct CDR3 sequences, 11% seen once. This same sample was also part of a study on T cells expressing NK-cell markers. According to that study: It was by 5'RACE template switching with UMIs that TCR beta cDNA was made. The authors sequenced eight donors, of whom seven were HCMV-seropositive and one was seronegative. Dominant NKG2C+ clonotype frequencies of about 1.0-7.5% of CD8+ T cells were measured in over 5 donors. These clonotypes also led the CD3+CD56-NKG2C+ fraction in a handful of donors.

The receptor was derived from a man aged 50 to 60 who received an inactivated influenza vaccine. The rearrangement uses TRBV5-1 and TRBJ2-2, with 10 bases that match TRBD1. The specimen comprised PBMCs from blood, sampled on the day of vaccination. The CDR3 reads CASSWDRGANTGELFF. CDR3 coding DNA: TGCGCCAGCAGCTGGGACAGGGGTGCGAACACCGGGGAGCTGTTTTTT.